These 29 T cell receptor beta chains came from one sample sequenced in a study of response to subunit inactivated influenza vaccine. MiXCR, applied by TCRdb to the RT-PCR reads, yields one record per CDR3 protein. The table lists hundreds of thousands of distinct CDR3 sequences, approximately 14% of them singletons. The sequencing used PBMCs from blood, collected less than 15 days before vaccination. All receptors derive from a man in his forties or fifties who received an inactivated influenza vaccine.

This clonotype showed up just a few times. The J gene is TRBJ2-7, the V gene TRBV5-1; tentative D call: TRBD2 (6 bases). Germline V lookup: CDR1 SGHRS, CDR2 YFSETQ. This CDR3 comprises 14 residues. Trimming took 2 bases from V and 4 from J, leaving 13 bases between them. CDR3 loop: CASSLQAEGYEQYF. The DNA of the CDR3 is TGCGCCAGCAGCTTACAGGCGGAGGGGTACGAGCAGTACTTC.

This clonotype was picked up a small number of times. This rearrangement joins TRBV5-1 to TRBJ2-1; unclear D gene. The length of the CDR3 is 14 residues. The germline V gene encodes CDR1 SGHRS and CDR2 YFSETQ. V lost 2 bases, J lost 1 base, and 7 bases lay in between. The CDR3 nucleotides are TGCGCCAGCAGCTTATCGGAGTCCTACAATGAGCAGTTCTTC. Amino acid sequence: CASSLSESYNEQFF.

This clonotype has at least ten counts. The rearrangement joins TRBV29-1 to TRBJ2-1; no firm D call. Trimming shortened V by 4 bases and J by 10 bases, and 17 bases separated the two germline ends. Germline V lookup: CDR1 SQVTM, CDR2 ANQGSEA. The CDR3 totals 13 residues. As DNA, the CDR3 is TGCAGCGTTGGTGGAGATGTTATGGGGGAGCAGTTCTTC. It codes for CSVGGDVMGEQFF.

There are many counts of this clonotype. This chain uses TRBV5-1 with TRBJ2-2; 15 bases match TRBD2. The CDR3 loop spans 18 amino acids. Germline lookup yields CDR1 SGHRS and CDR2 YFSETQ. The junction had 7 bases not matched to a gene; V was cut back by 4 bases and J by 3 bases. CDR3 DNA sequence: TGCGCCAGCAGCCGGACTAGCGGGGGGGTAACGGACACCGGGGAGCTGTTTTTT. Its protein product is CASSRTSGGVTDTGELFF.

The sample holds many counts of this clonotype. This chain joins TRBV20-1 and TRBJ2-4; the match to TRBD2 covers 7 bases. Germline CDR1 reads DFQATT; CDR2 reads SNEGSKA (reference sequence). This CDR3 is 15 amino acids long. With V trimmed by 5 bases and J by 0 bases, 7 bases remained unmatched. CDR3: CSAFSGYLAKNIQYF. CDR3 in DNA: TGCAGTGCTTTTAGCGGGTACTTAGCCAAAAACATTCAGTACTTC.

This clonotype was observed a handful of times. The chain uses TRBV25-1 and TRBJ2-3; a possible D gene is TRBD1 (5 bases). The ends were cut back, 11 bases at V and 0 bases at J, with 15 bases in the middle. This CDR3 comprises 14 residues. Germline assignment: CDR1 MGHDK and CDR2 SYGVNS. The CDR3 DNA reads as TGTGCCTCGGGCGGCAGGGCGAGCACAGATACGCAGTATTTT. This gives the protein CASGGRASTDTQYF.

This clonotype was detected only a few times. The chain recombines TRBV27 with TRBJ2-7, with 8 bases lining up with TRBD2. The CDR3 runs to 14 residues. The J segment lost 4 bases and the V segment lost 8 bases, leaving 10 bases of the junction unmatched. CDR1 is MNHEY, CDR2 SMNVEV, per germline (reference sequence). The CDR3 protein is CASSWGSGEYEQYF. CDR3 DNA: TGTGCCAGCTCGTGGGGTAGCGGGGAGTACGAGCAGTACTTC.

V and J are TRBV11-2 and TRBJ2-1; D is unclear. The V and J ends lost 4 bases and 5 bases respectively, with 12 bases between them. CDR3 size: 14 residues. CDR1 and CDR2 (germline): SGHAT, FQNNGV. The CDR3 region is CASSWVVGNNEQFF. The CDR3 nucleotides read TGTGCCAGCAGCTGGGTTGTAGGCAACAATGAGCAGTTCTTC.

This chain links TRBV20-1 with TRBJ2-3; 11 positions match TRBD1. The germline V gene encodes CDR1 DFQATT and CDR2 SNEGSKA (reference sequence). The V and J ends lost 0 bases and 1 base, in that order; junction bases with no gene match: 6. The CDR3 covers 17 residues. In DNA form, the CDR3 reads TGCAGTGCTAGAGACTACCGGGGACAGGGGGGCACAGATACGCAGTATTTT. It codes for CSARDYRGQGGTDTQYF.

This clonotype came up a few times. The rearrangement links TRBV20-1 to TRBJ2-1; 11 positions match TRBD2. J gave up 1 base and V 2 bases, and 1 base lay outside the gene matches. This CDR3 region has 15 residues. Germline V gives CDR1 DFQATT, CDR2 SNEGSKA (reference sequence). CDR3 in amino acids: CSARRTSGSYNEQFF. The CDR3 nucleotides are TGCAGTGCTAGAAGGACTAGCGGGTCCTACAATGAGCAGTTCTTC.

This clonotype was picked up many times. In nucleotides, the CDR3 is TGTGCCAGCAGCCGGAGGGCTCACGGGTCTGGGGCCAACGTCCTGACTTTC. Translation: CASSRRAHGSGANVLTF. The chain links TRBV28 to TRBJ2-6, with D maybe TRBD2 (6 bases). The germline CDR1 and CDR2 sequences are MDHEN and SYDVKM. This CDR3 is 17 amino acids long. V lost 6 bases and J lost 1, with 16 bases in between.

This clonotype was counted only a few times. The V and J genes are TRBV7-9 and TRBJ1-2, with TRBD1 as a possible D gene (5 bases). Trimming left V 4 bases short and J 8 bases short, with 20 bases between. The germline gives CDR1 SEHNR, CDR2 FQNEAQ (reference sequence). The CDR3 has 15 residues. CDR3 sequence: CASSSGRGQPEGYTF. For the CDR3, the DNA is TGTGCCAGCAGCTCGGGGAGGGGTCAGCCAGAAGGCTACACCTTC.

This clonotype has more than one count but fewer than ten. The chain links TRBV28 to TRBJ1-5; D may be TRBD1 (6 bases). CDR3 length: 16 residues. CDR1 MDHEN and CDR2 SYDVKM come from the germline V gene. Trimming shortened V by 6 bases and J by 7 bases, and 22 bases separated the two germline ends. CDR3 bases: TGTGCCAGCAGCCGGCTTATACTGACAGGTAAACAGCCCCAGCATTTT. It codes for CASSRLILTGKQPQHF.

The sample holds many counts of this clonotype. CDR3 DNA: TGTGCCAGCAGTCGCCGTGGGGGCTACGGCACAGATACGCAGTATTTT. Translating gives CASSRRGGYGTDTQYF. This chain uses TRBV7-3 with TRBJ2-3; tentative D call: TRBD1 (6 bases). The CDR3 has 16 amino acids. V lost 6 bases and J 1 base, leaving 17 bases between the germline ends. Germline V gene sequence: CDR1 SGHTA, CDR2 FQGTGA.

The CDR3 sequence: CASSLGEGINYGYTF. The CDR3 DNA is TGTGCCAGCAGTTTGGGGGAGGGGATTAACTATGGCTACACCTTC. This chain uses TRBV12-3 or TRBV12-4 with TRBJ1-2; perhaps TRBD1 as D (5 bases). Trimming removed 3 bases at V and 1 base at J, with 12 bases between. The CDR3 extends over 15 amino acids.

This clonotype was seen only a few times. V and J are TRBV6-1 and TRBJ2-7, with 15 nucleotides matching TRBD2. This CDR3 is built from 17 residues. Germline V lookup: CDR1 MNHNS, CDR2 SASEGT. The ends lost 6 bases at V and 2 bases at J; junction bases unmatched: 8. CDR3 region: CASSRPGLAGGAYEQYF. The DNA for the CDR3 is TGTGCCAGCAGCCGACCGGGACTAGCGGGAGGAGCCTACGAGCAGTACTTC.

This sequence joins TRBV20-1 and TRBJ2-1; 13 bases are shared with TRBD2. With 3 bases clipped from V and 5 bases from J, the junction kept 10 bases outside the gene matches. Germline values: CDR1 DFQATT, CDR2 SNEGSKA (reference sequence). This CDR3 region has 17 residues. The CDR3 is CSARGLTGTSGNNEQFF. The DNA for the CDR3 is TGCAGTGCTAGGGGCCTAACCGGGACTAGCGGGAACAATGAGCAGTTCTTC.

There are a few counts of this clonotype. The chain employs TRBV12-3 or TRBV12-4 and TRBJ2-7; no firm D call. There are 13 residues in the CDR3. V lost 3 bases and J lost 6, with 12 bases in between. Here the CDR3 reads CASSFGSLSEQYF. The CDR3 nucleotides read TGTGCCAGCAGTTTCGGTAGCTTGAGCGAGCAGTACTTC.

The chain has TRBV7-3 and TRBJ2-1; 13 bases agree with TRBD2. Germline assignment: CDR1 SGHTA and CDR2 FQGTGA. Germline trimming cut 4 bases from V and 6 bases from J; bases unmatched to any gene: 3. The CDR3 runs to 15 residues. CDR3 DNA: TGTGCCAGCAGCTCGGGACTAGCGGGACCCAATGAGCAGTTCTTC. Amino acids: CASSSGLAGPNEQFF.

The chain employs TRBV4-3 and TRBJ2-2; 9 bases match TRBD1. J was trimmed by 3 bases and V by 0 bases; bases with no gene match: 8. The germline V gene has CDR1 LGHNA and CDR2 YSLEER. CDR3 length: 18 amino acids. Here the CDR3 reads CASSQDRLRTGDTGELFF. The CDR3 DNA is TGCGCCAGCAGCCAAGATCGATTAAGGACAGGGGACACCGGGGAGCTGTTTTTT.

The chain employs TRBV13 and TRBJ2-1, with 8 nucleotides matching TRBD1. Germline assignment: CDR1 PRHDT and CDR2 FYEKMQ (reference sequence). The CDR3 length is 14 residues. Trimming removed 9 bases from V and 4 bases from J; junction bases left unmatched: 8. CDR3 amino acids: CASQARGPYNEQFF. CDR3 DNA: TGTGCCAGTCAAGCCAGGGGGCCATACAATGAGCAGTTCTTC.

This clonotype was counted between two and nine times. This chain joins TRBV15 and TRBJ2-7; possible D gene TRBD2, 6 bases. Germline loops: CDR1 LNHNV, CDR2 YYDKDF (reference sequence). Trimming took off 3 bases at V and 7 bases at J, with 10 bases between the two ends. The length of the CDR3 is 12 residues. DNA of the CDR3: TGTGCCACCAGCAGGCAAGCGGGTGAGCAGTACTTC. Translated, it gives CATSRQAGEQYF.

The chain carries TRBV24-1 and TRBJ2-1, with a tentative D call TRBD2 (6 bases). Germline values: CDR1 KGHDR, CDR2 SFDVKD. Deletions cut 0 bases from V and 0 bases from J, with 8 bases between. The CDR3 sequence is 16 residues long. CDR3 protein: CATSDLPGSSYNEQFF. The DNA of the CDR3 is TGTGCCACCAGTGATTTGCCCGGGAGCTCCTACAATGAGCAGTTCTTC.

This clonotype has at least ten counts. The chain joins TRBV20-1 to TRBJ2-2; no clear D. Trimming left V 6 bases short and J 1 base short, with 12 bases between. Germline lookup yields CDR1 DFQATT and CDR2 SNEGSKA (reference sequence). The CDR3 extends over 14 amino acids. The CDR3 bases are TGCAGTGCCCCCCGAAGGGAGAACACCGGGGAGCTGTTTTTT. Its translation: CSAPRRENTGELFF.

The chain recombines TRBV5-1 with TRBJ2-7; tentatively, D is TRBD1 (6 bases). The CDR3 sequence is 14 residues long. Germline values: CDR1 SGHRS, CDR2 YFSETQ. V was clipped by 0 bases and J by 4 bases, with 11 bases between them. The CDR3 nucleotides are TGCGCCAGCAGCTTGGGAACTCAGGGGTACGAGCAGTACTTC. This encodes CASSLGTQGYEQYF.

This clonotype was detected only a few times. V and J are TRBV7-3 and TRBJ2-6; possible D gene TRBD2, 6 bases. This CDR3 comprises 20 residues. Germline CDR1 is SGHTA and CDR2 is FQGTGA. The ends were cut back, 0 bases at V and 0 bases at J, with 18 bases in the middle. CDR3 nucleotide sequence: TGTGCCAGCAGCTTAACCGTCCCAGGACGGGGACTCTCTGGGGCCAACGTCCTGACTTTC. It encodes CASSLTVPGRGLSGANVLTF.

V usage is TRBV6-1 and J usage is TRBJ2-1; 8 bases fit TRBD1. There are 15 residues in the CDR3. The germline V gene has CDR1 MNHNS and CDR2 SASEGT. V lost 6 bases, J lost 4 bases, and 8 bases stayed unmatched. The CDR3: CASRAGQGGYNEQFF. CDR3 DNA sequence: TGTGCCAGCAGGGCTGGACAGGGCGGATACAATGAGCAGTTCTTC.

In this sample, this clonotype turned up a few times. In DNA form, the CDR3 reads TGTGCCAGCAGCGGACAGTGGACGAACACTGAAGCTTTCTTT. As protein: CASSGQWTNTEAFF. The chain is built from TRBV7-9 and TRBJ1-1; the D gene is possibly TRBD1 (6 bases). CDR3 size: 14 residues. The V end was cut by 5 bases, the J end by 1 base, with 11 bases between. The germline CDR1 and CDR2 sequences are SEHNR and FQNEAQ (reference sequence).

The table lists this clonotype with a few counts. The CDR3 loop reads CASSRASSSPTYEQYF. The DNA of the CDR3 is TGTGCCAGCAGTCGAGCGAGCAGTAGCCCAACCTACGAGCAGTACTTC. The chain is built from TRBV27 and TRBJ2-7; D not resolved. The CDR3 consists of 16 residues. V lost 5 bases, J lost 2 bases, and 19 bases lay in between. Germline CDR1 and CDR2: MNHEY and SMNVEV (reference sequence).